These T cell receptor beta chains were read from a single sample in a study of OX40 agonist ivuxolimab in advanced cancers. Sequencing was performed with immunoSEQ multiplex PCR; in TCRdb, only in-frame clones are kept and a portion is missing. The sample lists 61,000 or so clones, around 83% occurring once. Sequenced material: CD4+ or CD8+ T cells sorted from blood, taken in a trial of the OX40 agonist ivuxolimab. The receptors come from an adult with an advanced solid tumor such as melanoma, head and neck, liver or kidney cancer. Each CDR3 is given with its conserved first and last residue. Each record gives: J gene, V gene, CDR3 protein.

j_call: TRBJ2-1; v_call: TRBV19; cdr3_aa: CASSFFRGPEKFF
j_call: TRBJ2-5; v_call: TRBV11-1; cdr3_aa: CASSLGSGGARETQYF
j_call: TRBJ1-5; v_call: TRBV10-3; cdr3_aa: CAISGDGYQPQHF
j_call: TRBJ2-3; v_call: TRBV6-1; cdr3_aa: CASSAQTSGGTDTQYF
j_call: TRBJ2-2; v_call: TRBV11-3; cdr3_aa: CASSLEAGTGELFF
j_call: TRBJ1-2; v_call: TRBV6-1; cdr3_aa: CASSEYEGPNYGYTF
j_call: TRBJ1-3; v_call: TRBV18; cdr3_aa: CASSPVGGSGNTIYF
j_call: TRBJ1-5; v_call: TRBV11-2; cdr3_aa: CASSFRVLNQPQHF
j_call: TRBJ1-2; v_call: TRBV6-6; cdr3_aa: CASRDQGIGYTF
j_call: TRBJ1-2; v_call: TRBV6-4; cdr3_aa: CASSDGDYGYTF
j_call: TRBJ2-7; v_call: TRBV2; cdr3_aa: CASSVGLAYEQYF
j_call: TRBJ2-1; v_call: TRBV11-3; cdr3_aa: CASSLKGYEQFF
j_call: TRBJ1-6; v_call: TRBV9; cdr3_aa: CASSERQGKNSPLHF
j_call: TRBJ1-6; v_call: TRBV5-4; cdr3_aa: CASSLGGTYNSPLHF
j_call: TRBJ1-1; v_call: TRBV7-3; cdr3_aa: CASSSGRMNTEAFF
j_call: TRBJ2-4; v_call: TRBV7-2; cdr3_aa: CASSLLTGPKNIQYF
j_call: TRBJ1-2; v_call: TRBV19; cdr3_aa: CASSALPGGYSYTF
j_call: TRBJ2-5; v_call: TRBV6-5; cdr3_aa: CAPDRGQETQYF
j_call: TRBJ1-3; v_call: TRBV6-1; cdr3_aa: CASRAPSAGNTIYF
j_call: TRBJ2-3; v_call: TRBV19; cdr3_aa: CASRDRQRTDTQYF
j_call: TRBJ1-3; v_call: TRBV19; cdr3_aa: CASSIDRRSGRGVRNTIYF
j_call: TRBJ1-1; v_call: TRBV15; cdr3_aa: CATSRDQNTEAFF
j_call: TRBJ1-4; v_call: TRBV2; cdr3_aa: CASSGIATNEKLFF
j_call: TRBJ1-5; v_call: TRBV30; cdr3_aa: CAWSPSFDQPQHF
j_call: TRBJ1-1; v_call: TRBV30; cdr3_aa: CAWSVKPGRPNTEAFF
j_call: TRBJ2-2; v_call: TRBV9; cdr3_aa: CASSVAGNTGELFF
j_call: TRBJ1-6; v_call: TRBV7-3; cdr3_aa: CASSLMQGGYNSPLHF
j_call: TRBJ2-3; v_call: TRBV30; cdr3_aa: CGLTGSTDTQYF
j_call: TRBJ2-3; v_call: TRBV7-2; cdr3_aa: CASSLSKGDTQYF
j_call: TRBJ1-1; v_call: TRBV12-5; cdr3_aa: CASGLDTGLAFF
j_call: TRBJ2-7; v_call: TRBV7-9; cdr3_aa: CASSLGQISYEQYF
j_call: TRBJ1-2; v_call: TRBV7-8; cdr3_aa: CASSLGRRGEQKGGYTF
j_call: TRBJ1-3; v_call: TRBV30; cdr3_aa: CAWSEGEANTIYF
j_call: TRBJ1-1; v_call: TRBV6-5; cdr3_aa: CASGLQGVSTEAFF
j_call: TRBJ1-4; v_call: TRBV5-4; cdr3_aa: CASSVGGLGGSSEKLFF
j_call: TRBJ1-2; v_call: TRBV6-5; cdr3_aa: CASSYGGGYTF
j_call: TRBJ1-2; v_call: TRBV9; cdr3_aa: CASSVGGHNYGYTF
j_call: TRBJ1-4; v_call: TRBV9; cdr3_aa: CASSARTGGGEKLFF
j_call: TRBJ1-1; v_call: TRBV7-9; cdr3_aa: CASKRGGRTEAFF
j_call: TRBJ2-2; v_call: TRBV7-9; cdr3_aa: CANEGGRMYTGELFF
j_call: TRBJ2-7; v_call: TRBV5-1; cdr3_aa: CASSLAGAAYEQYF
j_call: TRBJ2-7; v_call: TRBV15; cdr3_aa: CATSRDRGGSSYEQYF
j_call: TRBJ2-1; v_call: TRBV2; cdr3_aa: CASSRLAGGYYNEQFF
j_call: TRBJ2-4; v_call: TRBV7-8; cdr3_aa: CASSFRSLWGPDIQYF